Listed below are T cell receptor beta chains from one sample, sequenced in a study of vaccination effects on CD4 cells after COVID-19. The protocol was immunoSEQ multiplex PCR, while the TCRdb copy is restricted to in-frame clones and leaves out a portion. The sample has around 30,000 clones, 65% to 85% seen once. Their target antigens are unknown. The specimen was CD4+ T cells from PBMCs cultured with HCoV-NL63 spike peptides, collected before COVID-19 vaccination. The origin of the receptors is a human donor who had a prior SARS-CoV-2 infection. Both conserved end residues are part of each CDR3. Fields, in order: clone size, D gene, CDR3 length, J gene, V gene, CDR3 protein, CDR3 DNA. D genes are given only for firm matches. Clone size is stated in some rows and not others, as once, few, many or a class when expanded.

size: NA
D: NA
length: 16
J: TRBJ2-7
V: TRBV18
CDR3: CASSPFPEREWYEQYF
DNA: TGTGCCAGCTCACCATTTCCTGAAAGGGAATGGTACGAGCAGTACTTC

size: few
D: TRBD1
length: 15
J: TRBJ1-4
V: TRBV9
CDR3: CASSATGTGDEKLFF
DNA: TGTGCCAGCAGCGCGACCGGGACAGGGGACGAAAAACTGTTTTTT

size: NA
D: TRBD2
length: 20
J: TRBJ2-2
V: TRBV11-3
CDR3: CASSPPRGAGNIAGTGELFF
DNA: TGTGCCAGCAGCCCCCCTCGGGGAGCGGGAAACATCGCGGGCACCGGGGAGCTGTTTTTT

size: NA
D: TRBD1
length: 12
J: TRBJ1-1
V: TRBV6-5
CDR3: CASSPDRVQAFF
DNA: TGTGCCAGCAGCCCCGACAGGGTTCAAGCTTTCTTT

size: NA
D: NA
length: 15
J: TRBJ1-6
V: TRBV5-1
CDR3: CASSAQGFYNSPLHF
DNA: TGCGCCAGCAGCGCCCAGGGTTTTTATAATTCACCCCTCCACTTT

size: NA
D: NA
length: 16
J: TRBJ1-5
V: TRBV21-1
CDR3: CASSRYPGRRNQPQHF
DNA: TGTGCCAGCAGCAGATATCCGGGACGCCGAAATCAGCCCCAGCATTTT

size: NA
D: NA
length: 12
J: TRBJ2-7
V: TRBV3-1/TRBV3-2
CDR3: CASSPNSYEQYF
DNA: TGTGCCAGCAGCCCCAACTCCTACGAGCAGTACTTC

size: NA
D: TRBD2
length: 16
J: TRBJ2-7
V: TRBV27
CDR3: CASFLFNLAELYEQYF
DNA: TGTGCCAGTTTCCTTTTCAATCTAGCGGAGCTATACGAGCAGTACTTC

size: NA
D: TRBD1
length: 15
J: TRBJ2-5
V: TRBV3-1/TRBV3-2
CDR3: CASSQTGGVWETQYF
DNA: TGTGCCAGCAGCCAGACAGGGGGGGTCTGGGAGACCCAGTACTTC

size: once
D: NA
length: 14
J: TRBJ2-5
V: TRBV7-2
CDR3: CASSSRTVQETQYF
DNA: TGTGCCAGCAGCTCTCGGACAGTCCAAGAGACCCAGTACTTC

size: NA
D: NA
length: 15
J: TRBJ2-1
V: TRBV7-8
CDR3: CASSLALGPNNEQFF
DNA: TGTGCCAGCAGCTTAGCGCTGGGGCCCAACAATGAGCAGTTCTTC

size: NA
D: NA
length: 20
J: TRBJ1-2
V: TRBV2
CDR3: CASSEAQPQVSWIFRYGYTF
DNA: TGTGCCAGCAGTGAAGCGCAACCACAGGTCTCCTGGATTTTTCGCTATGGCTACACCTTC